The 12 T cell receptor beta chains below all came from one sample that was sequenced in a study of blood T cell repertoires in COVID-19. Assay used: immunoSEQ multiplex PCR; TCRdb lists only in-frame clones, some missing. The sample has about 74,000 clones; more than 75% are singletons. Source material: peripheral blood. These receptors were collected from a human donor in a cohort sampled during active COVID-19.

The rearrangement joins TRBV6-4 to TRBJ2-7; 8 bases align to TRBD1. CDR1 is MRHNA, CDR2 SNTAGT, per germline. This CDR3 is built from 13 residues. Trimming took 3 bases from V and 6 from J; bases not matched to a gene: 4. The CDR3 region is CASSERTGTEQYF. CDR3 bases: TGTGCCAGCAGTGAAAGGACAGGGACCGAGCAGTACTTC.

In its sample, this clone was seen a few times. V usage is TRBV5-6 and J usage is TRBJ1-2; D is possibly TRBD1 (6 bases). Germline lookup yields CDR1 SGHDT and CDR2 YYEEEE. Trimming pared 6 bases from V and 8 bases from J, leaving 20 bases between. The CDR3 covers 14 residues. For the CDR3, the DNA is TGTGCCAGCAATAGGGGACACGGGATCACAGGCTACACCTTC. Encoded protein: CASNRGHGITGYTF.

As DNA, the CDR3 is TGTGCCAGCAGCGTGGGACAGCCAAATTCACCCCTCCACTTT. This codes for CASSVGQPNSPLHF. This chain links TRBV9 with TRBJ1-6; 7 bases match TRBD1. V shed 2 bases, J shed 7 bases, and the junction held 3 bases outside the gene matches. The germline gives CDR1 SGDLS, CDR2 YYNGEE. This CDR3 comprises 14 residues. Drawing the rest from reference TRBV9 and TRBJ1-6, the complete variable domain is DSGVTQTPKHLITATGQRVTLRCSPRSGDLSVYWYQQSLDQGLQFLIQYYNGEERAKGNILERFSAQQFPDLHSELNLSSLELGDSALYFCASSVGQPNSPLHFGNGTRLTVT.

A few counts support this clone. This chain links TRBV19 with TRBJ2-2; D perhaps matches TRBD1 (6 bases). Germline V gene lookup returns CDR1 LNHDA and CDR2 SQIVND (reference sequence). V lost 2 bases and J 2 bases, leaving 9 bases between the germline ends. The CDR3 runs to 15 residues. This CDR3 reads CASSIRDTNTGELFF. DNA of the CDR3: TGTGCCAGTAGTATAAGGGACACCAACACCGGGGAGCTGTTTTTT.

CDR3 in DNA: TGTGCCAGCTCGCCCCAGGGGGCATGGGGCTACACCTTC. Translating it yields CASSPQGAWGYTF. The chain links TRBV18 to TRBJ1-2; 8 bases line up with TRBD1. The CDR3 extends over 13 amino acids. V trimming: 6 bases; J trimming: 8 bases; junction bases outside the gene matches: 8. Germline CDR1 is KGHSH and CDR2 is LQKENI.

This clone was counted only a few times. The chain links TRBV6-2 or TRBV6-3 to TRBJ1-5, with 7 bases matching TRBD1. V trimming: 5 bases; J trimming: 0 bases; junction bases outside the gene matches: 4. Germline-derived CDR1 and CDR2 are MNHEY and SVGEGT. The CDR3 has 15 residues. In DNA, the CDR3 is TGTGCCAGCAGTGACCCAGGGGGTAGCAATCAGCCCCAGCATTTT. This encodes CASSDPGGSNQPQHF.

This clone was counted a single time. The CDR3 reads CASWRLNYGYTF. For the CDR3, the DNA is TGTGCCAGTTGGAGACTTAACTATGGCTACACCTTC. The J gene is TRBJ1-2, the V gene TRBV28; D gene ambiguous. The CDR3 extends over 12 amino acids. CDR1 is MDHEN, CDR2 SYDVKM, per germline. Trimming took 9 bases from V and 1 from J, leaving 9 bases between them.

Relative to its sample, this clone is medium-sized. This chain uses TRBV24-1 with TRBJ2-1; 13 nucleotides line up with TRBD2. The CDR3 runs 19 residues. Germline V gives CDR1 KGHDR, CDR2 SFDVKD. The junction had 15 bases not matched to a gene; V was cut back by 2 bases and J by 9 bases. CDR3: CATSDSLTSGRAVRGEQFF. DNA of the CDR3: TGTGCCACCAGTGATTCACTAACTAGCGGGAGGGCGGTTCGGGGTGAGCAGTTCTTC.

The chain carries TRBV27 and TRBJ1-1; D is perhaps TRBD1 (5 bases). V lost 6 bases and J lost 5, with 16 bases in between. The germline V gene has CDR1 MNHEY and CDR2 SMNVEV (reference sequence). The CDR3 extends over 14 amino acids. The CDR3, as DNA: TGTGCCAGCAGAACCGCCGGGGGGGGGACTGAAGCTTTCTTT. Its protein product is CASRTAGGGTEAFF.

This CDR3 reads CASSNRGRGKDNEQFF. CDR3 DNA: TGTGCCAGCAGCAACCGTGGGAGGGGCAAAGACAATGAGCAGTTCTTC. This chain links TRBV13 with TRBJ2-1, with TRBD2 identical over 7 bases. In germline, CDR1 is PRHDT, CDR2 FYEKMQ (reference sequence). CDR3 length: 16 amino acids. The ends lost 5 bases at V and 5 bases at J; junction bases unmatched: 12.

V gene TRBV5-4 combines with J gene TRBJ2-1, with TRBD2 matching over 7 bases. The ends lost 5 bases at V and 8 bases at J; junction bases unmatched: 4. The CDR3 is 12 residues long. Germline V gene sequence: CDR1 SGHNT, CDR2 YYREEE (reference sequence). CDR3 region: CASRGGKDEQFF. CDR3 nucleotides: TGTGCCAGCAGGGGGGGGAAGGATGAGCAGTTCTTC.

A few counts support this clone. The chain couples TRBV15 to TRBJ1-5, with unresolved D. Trimming took off 3 bases at V and 11 bases at J, with 14 bases between the two ends. CDR3 length equals 13 residues. Per germline, CDR1 LNHNV and CDR2 YYDKDF (reference sequence). The CDR3 nucleotides read TGTGCCACCAGCAGCTCCGGAGGGAGTTCCCAGCATTTT. Translating it yields CATSSSGGSSQHF.